This T cell receptor (beta chain) comes out of a study of T cells in localized non-small cell lung cancer. Study observations and caveats: There were a median 57 of the top 100 tumor clones appearing in adjacent lung. Elevated circulating T cell density in blood was associated with longer overall survival. Heterogeneity within the tumor remains possible, as just one region underwent sequencing. The highest T cell clonality was in uninvolved adjacent lung, above tumor.

Assay: immunoSEQ multiplex PCR; the TCRdb copy retains only in-frame clones and omits some. The sample contains about 41,000 clones, 70% to 90% of which appear only once. Concerning this clone: The antigen is undetermined.

Per germline, CDR1 MNHNS and CDR2 SASEGT. The ends were cut back, 7 bases at V and 4 bases at J, with 16 bases in the middle. The CDR3 runs to 14 residues. This sample comprised peripheral blood, obtained before any cancer treatment. The source of this sequence is a woman aged 18-49 years with stage III lung adenocarcinoma. The rearrangement joins TRBV6-1 to TRBJ1-1, with D maybe TRBD1 (5 bases). The CDR3 loop reads CASTPGPTATEAFF. The CDR3 bases are TGTGCCAGCACCCCGGGGCCCACGGCCACTGAAGCTTTCTTT.